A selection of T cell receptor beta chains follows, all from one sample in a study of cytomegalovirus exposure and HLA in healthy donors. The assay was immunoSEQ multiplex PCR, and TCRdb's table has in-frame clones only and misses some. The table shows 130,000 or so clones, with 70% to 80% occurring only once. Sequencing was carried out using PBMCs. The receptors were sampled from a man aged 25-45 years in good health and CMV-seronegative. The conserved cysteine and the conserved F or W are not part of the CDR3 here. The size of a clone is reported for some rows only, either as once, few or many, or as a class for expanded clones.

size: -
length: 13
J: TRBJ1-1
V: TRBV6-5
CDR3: ASSLDRVVNTEAF

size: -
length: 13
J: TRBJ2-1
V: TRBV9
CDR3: ASSVPGEGGNEQF

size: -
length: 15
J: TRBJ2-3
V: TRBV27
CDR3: ASSSGTSGSRADTQY

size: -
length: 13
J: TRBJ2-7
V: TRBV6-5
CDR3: ASSYSGGRVNEQY

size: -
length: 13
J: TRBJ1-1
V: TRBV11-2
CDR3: ASRQGVGANTEAF

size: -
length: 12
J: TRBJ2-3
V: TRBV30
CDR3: AWSEVGGTDTQY

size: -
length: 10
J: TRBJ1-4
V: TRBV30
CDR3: ARQGGDEKLF

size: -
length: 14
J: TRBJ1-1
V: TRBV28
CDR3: ASSSDLLAGQTEAF

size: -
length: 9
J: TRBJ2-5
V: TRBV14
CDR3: ASSFKETQY

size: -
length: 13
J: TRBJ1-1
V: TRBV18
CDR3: ASSRPDSGSPEAF

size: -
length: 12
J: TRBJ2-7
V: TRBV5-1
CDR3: ASSWLAGEYEQY

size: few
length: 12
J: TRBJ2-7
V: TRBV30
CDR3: AWGKLAGGYEQY

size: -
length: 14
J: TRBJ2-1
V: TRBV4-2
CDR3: ASSQDVTSGYNEQF

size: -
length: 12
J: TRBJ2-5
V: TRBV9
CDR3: ASSTTPYQETQY

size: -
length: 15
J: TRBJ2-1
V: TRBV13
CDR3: ASSLVAGLSSYNEQF

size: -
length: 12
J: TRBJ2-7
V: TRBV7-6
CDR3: ASSARGSSYEQY

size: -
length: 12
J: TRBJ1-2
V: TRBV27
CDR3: ASSPPGFYYGYT

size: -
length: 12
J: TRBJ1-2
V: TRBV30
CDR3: AWSLPTGYYGYT

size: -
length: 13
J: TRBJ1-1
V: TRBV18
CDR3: ASSPEMGQGSEAF

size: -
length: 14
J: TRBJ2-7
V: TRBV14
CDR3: ASSHPRTGDPYEQY

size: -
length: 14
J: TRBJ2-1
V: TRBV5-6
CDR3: ASSFGGARGFDEQF

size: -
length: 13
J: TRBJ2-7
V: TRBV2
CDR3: ASSEISGRTYEQY